Given below is one T cell receptor beta chain in context. Germline-derived CDR1 and CDR2 are KGHSH and LQKENI. The CDR3 consists of 14 residues. The record originates from a study of radiotherapy plus CTLA-4 blockade in lung cancer. Using immunoSEQ multiplex PCR, the repertoire was profiled, and TCRdb retains in-frame clones only, with some absent. The sample lists 35,000 or so clones; approximately 85% were seen once. This clonotype was sampled from a human donor with non-small cell lung cancer who had stable disease on radiotherapy plus ipilimumab. Sequences were derived from peripheral blood, sampled from a patient treated with radiotherapy plus ipilimumab. The genes are TRBV18 and TRBJ2-5; 7 positions agree with TRBD1. The last part of the DNA fits TRBJ2-7 better; the J call may be wrong. The CDR3 region has the DNA TGTGCCAGCTCACCAAGTGACAGGGACCACGAGCAGTACTTC. Its protein product is CASSPSDRDHEQYF.